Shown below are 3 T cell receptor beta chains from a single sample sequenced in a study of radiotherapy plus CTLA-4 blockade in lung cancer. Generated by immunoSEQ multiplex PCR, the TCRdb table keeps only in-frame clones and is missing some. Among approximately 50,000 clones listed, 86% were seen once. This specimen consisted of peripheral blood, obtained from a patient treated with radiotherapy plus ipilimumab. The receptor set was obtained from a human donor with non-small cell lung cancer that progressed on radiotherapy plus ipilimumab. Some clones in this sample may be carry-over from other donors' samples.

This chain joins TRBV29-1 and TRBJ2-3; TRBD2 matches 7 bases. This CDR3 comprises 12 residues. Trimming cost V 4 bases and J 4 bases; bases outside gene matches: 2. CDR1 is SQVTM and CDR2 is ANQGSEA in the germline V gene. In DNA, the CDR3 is TGCAGCGTTGGACTAGCCTCAGATACGCAGTATTTT. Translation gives CSVGLASDTQYF.

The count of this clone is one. CDR3 residues: CASSLGPASSGANVLTF. The CDR3 region has the DNA TGTGCCAGCAGCTTAGGGCCCGCTAGCTCTGGGGCCAACGTCCTGACTTTC. The genes are TRBV11-2 and TRBJ2-6; D unresolved. The CDR3 has 17 amino acids. CDR1 SGHAT and CDR2 FQNNGV come from the germline V gene. Trimming removed 1 base at V and 0 bases at J, with 10 bases between.

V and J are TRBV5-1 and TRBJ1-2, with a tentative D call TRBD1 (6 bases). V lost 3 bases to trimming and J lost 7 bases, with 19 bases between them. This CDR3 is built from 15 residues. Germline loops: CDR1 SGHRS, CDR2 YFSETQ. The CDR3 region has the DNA TGCGCCAGCAGCTATGGGGACAACCAGATGGCTGGCTACACCTTC. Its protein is CASSYGDNQMAGYTF. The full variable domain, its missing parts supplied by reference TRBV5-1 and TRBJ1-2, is KAGVTQTPRYLIKTRGQQVTLSCSPISGHRSVSWYQQTPGQGLQFLFEYFSETQRNKGNFPGRFSGRQFSNSRSEMNVSTLELGDSALYLCASSYGDNQMAGYTFGSGTRLTVV.